The 14 T cell receptor beta chains reported below all come from one sample, sequenced in a study of CD8+ T cells in alopecia areata. Following RNA extraction, reverse transcription yielded cDNA that acted as the sequencing template. Repertoires were generated with immunoSEQ multiplex PCR, while TCRdb's copy carries only in-frame clones and drops some. The data hold 110,000 or so clones, with approximately 50% observed a single time. The sample comprised NKG2D-low CD8+ T cells sorted from blood. These receptors were obtained from a human donor with alopecia areata.

The J gene is TRBJ1-1, the V gene TRBV27, with D uncertain. V was cut by 1 base and J by 1 base, with 4 bases left in between. The germline V gene encodes CDR1 MNHEY and CDR2 SMNVEV (reference sequence). The CDR3 totals 13 residues. CDR3 in amino acids: CASSLWGNTEAFF. The CDR3, as DNA: TGTGCCAGCAGTTTATGGGGGAACACTGAAGCTTTCTTT.

The rearrangement joins TRBV9 to TRBJ2-2, with D unclear. The V gene's germline CDR1 is SGDLS and CDR2 YYNGEE. Trimming pared 4 bases from V and 8 bases from J, leaving 9 bases between. The CDR3 is 12 residues long. The DNA for the CDR3 is TGTGCCAGCAGCCTATCTACAGGGGAGCTGTTTTTT. It translates to CASSLSTGELFF.

The V and J genes are TRBV5-6 and TRBJ1-1; D is unclear. Germline CDR1 reads SGHDT; CDR2 reads YYEEEE. This CDR3 is built from 14 residues. V lost 0 bases and J lost 2, with 8 bases in between. The CDR3 loop is CASSLELGNTEAFF. In nucleotides, the CDR3 is TGTGCCAGCAGCTTGGAGTTGGGAAACACTGAAGCTTTCTTT.

The chain uses TRBV28 and TRBJ2-7; 8 nucleotides match TRBD2. Germline V gene lookup returns CDR1 MDHEN and CDR2 SYDVKM. This CDR3 is 17 amino acids long. Trimming took 3 bases from V and 1 from J; bases not matched to a gene: 11. This chain's CDR3 is CASSFVGGTRDSYEQYF. Here the CDR3 DNA reads TGTGCCAGCAGTTTTGTAGGCGGGACTAGAGATTCCTACGAGCAGTACTTC.

V and J are TRBV5-1 and TRBJ2-1; D gene unclear. V lost 0 bases, J lost 6 bases, and 7 bases lay in between. The CDR3 sequence is 13 residues long. Germline V gene data show CDR1 as SGHRS and CDR2 as YFSETQ. CDR3 sequence: CASSLAGFNEQFF. As DNA, the CDR3 is TGCGCCAGCAGCTTGGCTGGGTTCAATGAGCAGTTCTTC.

A note on this clone: Compared with germline, one end of the junction differs, possibly owing to a read error. Other DNA sequences from this sample encode an identical CDR3 as well. The chain has TRBV27 and TRBJ2-2; D not resolved. This CDR3 is built from 15 residues. Germline CDR1 reads MNHEY; CDR2 reads SMNVEV (reference sequence). CDR3 sequence reads: CASSLGLVDTGELFF. The CDR3, as DNA: TGTGCCAGTAGTTTAGGTCTAGTAGACACCGGGGAGCTGTTTTTT.

This clone was counted once. The chain uses TRBV28 and TRBJ2-3; a possible D gene is TRBD2 (6 bases). CDR1 and CDR2 from the germline V gene are MDHEN and SYDVKM. Trimming pared 8 bases from V and 2 bases from J, leaving 17 bases between. The CDR3 consists of 15 residues. Here the CDR3 reads CASAGTDPSTDTQYF. CDR3 nucleotide sequence: TGTGCCAGCGCGGGAACCGACCCTTCCACAGATACGCAGTATTTT.

V usage is TRBV27 and J usage is TRBJ2-3, with TRBD2 identical over 11 bases. CDR1 and CDR2 (germline): MNHEY, SMNVEV (reference sequence). Losses at the gene ends were 6 bases for V and 4 bases for J; bases not matched to a gene: 6. This CDR3 is 15 amino acids long. Here the CDR3 DNA reads TGTGCCAGCAGCTTAGCGGGAGGGGGCTCAGATACGCAGTATTTT. Amino acid sequence: CASSLAGGGSDTQYF.

As for this clone: An end of the junction differs from the germline gene, which may be a read error. This chain links TRBV29-1 with TRBJ1-4; TRBD1 aligns across 9 bases. CDR1 and CDR2 from the germline V gene are SQVTM and ANQGSEA. The length of the CDR3 is 16 residues. CDR3 nucleotide sequence: TGCAGCGTGGAAGACGACCTGGGACAGGGTCATGAAAAACTGTTTTTT. It translates to CSVEDDLGQGHEKLFF. Using reference TRBV29-1 and TRBJ1-4 for the parts outside the CDR3, the full variable domain is SAVISQKPSRDICQRGTSLTIQCQVDSQVTMMFWYRQQPGQSLTLIATANQGSEATYESGFVIDKFPISRPNLTFSTLTVSNMSPEDSSIYLCSVEDDLGQGHEKLFFGSGTQLSVL.

The chain combines TRBV4-1 with TRBJ1-2; D gene ambiguous. Per germline, CDR1 MGHRA and CDR2 YSYEKL. Trimming left V 0 bases short and J 4 bases short, with 15 bases between. The CDR3 has 16 amino acids. CDR3: CASSQDPRTTIYGYTF. The CDR3 coding sequence is TGCGCCAGCAGCCAAGACCCCAGGACGACTATCTATGGCTACACCTTC.

V usage is TRBV2 and J usage is TRBJ1-1; D is undetermined. Germline values: CDR1 SNHLY, CDR2 FYNNEI. The CDR3 contains 11 residues. V lost 3 bases to trimming and J lost 11 bases, with 10 bases between them. The CDR3 protein is CASSDSPRAFF. CDR3 bases: TGTGCCAGCAGTGATAGCCCGCGTGCTTTCTTT.

The chain recombines TRBV15 with TRBJ2-7, with D perhaps TRBD1 or TRBD2 (5 bases each). The CDR3 consists of 17 residues. Germline lookup yields CDR1 LNHNV and CDR2 YYDKDF (reference sequence). V lost 5 bases to trimming and J lost 5 bases, with 25 bases between them. The CDR3 DNA is TGTGCCACCAGCTCTCCCGTGGTCCAAGGGACGTACCACGAGCAGTACTTC. It is translated as CATSSPVVQGTYHEQYF.

CDR3 sequence: CASSLPSGAYNEQFF. Written as DNA, the CDR3 is TGTGCCAGCAGCTTGCCTAGCGGAGCCTACAATGAGCAGTTCTTC. This chain links TRBV5-6 with TRBJ2-1; 7 nucleotides align to TRBD2. CDR3 length: 15 residues. The V segment lost 1 base and the J segment 2 bases; nucleotides outside the gene matches: 3. Germline CDR1 is SGHDT and CDR2 is YYEEEE.

The chain carries TRBV29-1 and TRBJ2-2; 8 bases fit TRBD1. Germline loops: CDR1 SQVTM, CDR2 ANQGSEA. CDR3 length: 12 amino acids. J lost 6 bases, V lost 7 bases, and 4 bases had no gene match. The CDR3 here is CSAQGASGELFF. DNA of the CDR3: TGCAGCGCTCAGGGGGCCTCCGGGGAGCTGTTTTTT.